The rows below give T cell receptor beta chains drawn from one sample of a study of cytomegalovirus exposure and HLA in healthy donors. Produced via immunoSEQ multiplex PCR; TCRdb's table is partial and in-frame only. The sample lists 200,000 to 300,000 clones; 90% were seen once. Sequenced material: PBMCs. The source of these receptors is a woman in her twenties or thirties in good health and CMV-seronegative. The CDR3 runs from the conserved cysteine through the conserved F or W. The D gene is left open where the match is weak. Rows give clone size only sometimes, using once, few, many, or a class for an expanded clone.

v_gene: TRBV7-3; j_gene: TRBJ2-7; d_gene: TRBD1; abundance: once; CDR3aa: CASSLEQGVQQYF; CDR3nt: TGTGCCAGCAGCTTAGAACAGGGGGTCCAGCAGTACTTC
v_gene: TRBV7-8; j_gene: TRBJ1-1; d_gene: .; abundance: .; CDR3aa: CASSFGDTEAFF; CDR3nt: TGTGCCAGCAGCTTTGGTGACACTGAAGCTTTCTTT
v_gene: TRBV30; j_gene: TRBJ1-5; d_gene: .; abundance: .; CDR3aa: CAWTHRGNLNQPQHF; CDR3nt: TGTGCCTGGACCCACCGGGGAAATTTAAATCAGCCCCAGCATTTT
v_gene: TRBV6-7; j_gene: TRBJ2-1; d_gene: .; abundance: once; CDR3aa: CASGCRPGSYNEQFF; CDR3nt: TGTGCCAGCGGTTGTAGGCCAGGCTCCTACAATGAGCAGTTCTTC
v_gene: TRBV5-1; j_gene: TRBJ2-1; d_gene: .; abundance: .; CDR3aa: CASSLAWGGEQFF; CDR3nt: TGCGCCAGCAGCTTGGCCTGGGGCGGTGAGCAGTTCTTC
v_gene: TRBV4-3; j_gene: TRBJ2-7; d_gene: TRBD2; abundance: .; CDR3aa: CASSQGTSGPYEQYF; CDR3nt: TGCGCCAGCAGCCAAGGAACTAGCGGTCCTTACGAGCAGTACTTC
v_gene: TRBV5-1; j_gene: TRBJ2-5; d_gene: .; abundance: .; CDR3aa: CASSLVAGPLRETQYF; CDR3nt: TGCGCCAGCAGCTTGGTGGCAGGGCCTCTCCGCGAGACCCAGTACTTC
v_gene: TRBV15; j_gene: TRBJ2-7; d_gene: .; abundance: .; CDR3aa: CATSRDGWNEQYF; CDR3nt: TGTGCCACCAGCAGAGATGGGTGGAACGAGCAGTACTTC
v_gene: TRBV4-1; j_gene: TRBJ2-7; d_gene: TRBD1; abundance: .; CDR3aa: CASSQEWTGLYEQYF; CDR3nt: TGCGCCAGCAGCCAAGAATGGACAGGGCTATACGAGCAGTACTTC
v_gene: TRBV11-1; j_gene: TRBJ2-7; d_gene: .; abundance: .; CDR3aa: CASSFVGSSYEQYF; CDR3nt: TGTGCCAGCAGCTTTGTGGGGAGCTCCTACGAGCAGTACTTC
v_gene: TRBV5-4; j_gene: TRBJ2-7; d_gene: TRBD1; abundance: once; CDR3aa: CASSVTGVPYEQYF; CDR3nt: TGTGCCAGCAGCGTTACAGGGGTCCCCTACGAGCAGTACTTC
v_gene: TRBV6-1; j_gene: TRBJ2-1; d_gene: .; abundance: .; CDR3aa: CASSEALYVNEQFF; CDR3nt: TGTGCCAGCAGTGAAGCGCTATATGTCAATGAGCAGTTCTTC
v_gene: TRBV7-2; j_gene: TRBJ1-2; d_gene: .; abundance: .; CDR3aa: CASSRTENYGYTF; CDR3nt: TGTGCCAGCAGCCGGACAGAGAACTATGGCTACACCTTC
v_gene: TRBV30; j_gene: TRBJ1-2; d_gene: TRBD1; abundance: .; CDR3aa: CAWSRAGGNKIYGYTF; CDR3nt: TGTGCCTGGAGTCGGGCAGGGGGAAATAAGATCTATGGCTACACCTTC
v_gene: TRBV5-1; j_gene: TRBJ2-7; d_gene: .; abundance: .; CDR3aa: CASSARENPYEQYF; CDR3nt: TGCGCCAGCAGCGCACGGGAGAACCCCTACGAGCAGTACTTC
v_gene: TRBV27; j_gene: TRBJ2-7; d_gene: .; abundance: .; CDR3aa: CASSLSCSPF; CDR3nt: TGTGCCAGCAGTTTATCTTGTAGCCCCTTC
v_gene: TRBV4-3; j_gene: TRBJ2-1; d_gene: .; abundance: .; CDR3aa: CASSQGDEQFF; CDR3nt: TGCGCCAGCAGCCAGGGGGATGAGCAGTTCTTC
v_gene: TRBV9; j_gene: TRBJ2-7; d_gene: TRBD2; abundance: .; CDR3aa: CASSVLAGGFYEQYF; CDR3nt: TGTGCCAGCAGCGTACTAGCGGGAGGGTTCTACGAGCAGTACTTC
v_gene: TRBV7-3; j_gene: TRBJ2-1; d_gene: .; abundance: once; CDR3aa: CASSLQGPTYKHNEQFF; CDR3nt: TGTGCCAGCAGCCTCCAAGGACCTACTTACAAACACAATGAGCAGTTCTTC
v_gene: TRBV5-4; j_gene: TRBJ1-5; d_gene: .; abundance: .; CDR3aa: CASSDGLRGNQPQHF; CDR3nt: TGTGCCAGCAGCGATGGGTTAAGGGGCAATCAGCCCCAGCATTTT
v_gene: TRBV30; j_gene: TRBJ2-7; d_gene: .; abundance: .; CDR3aa: CAWTPGAYEQYF; CDR3nt: TGTGCCTGGACCCCCGGGGCCTACGAGCAGTACTTC
v_gene: TRBV25-1; j_gene: TRBJ2-1; d_gene: TRBD2; abundance: .; CDR3aa: CASSFPGGSDEQFF; CDR3nt: TGTGCCAGCAGTTTCCCGGGCGGGAGCGATGAGCAGTTCTTC
v_gene: TRBV25-1; j_gene: TRBJ2-3; d_gene: .; abundance: .; CDR3aa: CASSQIKSTDTQYF; CDR3nt: TGTGCCAGCAGTCAGATTAAGAGCACAGATACGCAGTATTTT
v_gene: TRBV4-2; j_gene: TRBJ2-5; d_gene: TRBD2; abundance: .; CDR3aa: CASSQGPGGGGLAGVPQETQYF; CDR3nt: TGTGCCAGCAGCCAAGGGCCGGGCGGAGGGGGACTAGCGGGAGTTCCCCAAGAGACCCAGTACTTC
v_gene: TRBV7-6; j_gene: TRBJ2-7; d_gene: .; abundance: .; CDR3aa: CASSLEATYEQYF; CDR3nt: TGTGCCAGCAGCTTAGAGGCTACTTACGAGCAGTACTTC
v_gene: TRBV6-6; j_gene: TRBJ2-7; d_gene: .; abundance: .; CDR3aa: CASSYGSGGEQYF; CDR3nt: TGTGCCAGCAGTTACGGGTCGGGCGGAGAGCAGTACTTC
v_gene: TRBV5-5; j_gene: TRBJ2-1; d_gene: .; abundance: .; CDR3aa: CASSSPTSHSDNEQFF; CDR3nt: TGTGCCAGCAGCTCACCAACCTCTCACTCTGACAATGAGCAGTTCTTC
v_gene: TRBV5-1; j_gene: TRBJ2-1; d_gene: .; abundance: .; CDR3aa: CASSLGSGNEQFF; CDR3nt: TGCGCCAGCAGCTTAGGTTCCGGCAATGAGCAGTTCTTC
v_gene: TRBV27; j_gene: TRBJ1-1; d_gene: .; abundance: .; CDR3aa: CASRNSGGVEAFF; CDR3nt: TGTGCCAGCAGAAACTCCGGTGGGGTTGAAGCTTTCTTT
v_gene: TRBV6-1; j_gene: TRBJ2-1; d_gene: .; abundance: .; CDR3aa: CASSERGVVDEQFF; CDR3nt: TGTGCCAGCAGTGAAAGGGGAGTTGTCGATGAGCAGTTCTTC
v_gene: TRBV9; j_gene: TRBJ2-7; d_gene: TRBD1; abundance: .; CDR3aa: CASSVGTASSYEQYF; CDR3nt: TGTGCCAGCAGCGTGGGGACAGCGAGCTCCTACGAGCAGTACTTC
v_gene: TRBV18; j_gene: TRBJ1-3; d_gene: .; abundance: .; CDR3aa: CASSPWGESAIYF; CDR3nt: TGTGCCAGCTCACCTTGGGGGGAGAGCGCCATATATTTT
v_gene: TRBV6-5; j_gene: TRBJ2-2; d_gene: .; abundance: .; CDR3aa: CASSYSTIGELFF; CDR3nt: TGTGCCAGCAGTTACTCGACCATCGGGGAGCTGTTTTTT
v_gene: TRBV4-3; j_gene: TRBJ2-7; d_gene: TRBD2; abundance: .; CDR3aa: CASSQDRLAGSKNEQYF; CDR3nt: TGCGCCAGCAGCCAGGATAGACTAGCGGGATCGAAAAACGAGCAGTACTTC
v_gene: TRBV11-2; j_gene: TRBJ2-7; d_gene: TRBD1; abundance: .; CDR3aa: CASSRSGTGTYEQYF; CDR3nt: TGTGCCAGCAGCAGATCCGGGACAGGTACCTACGAGCAGTACTTC
v_gene: TRBV20-1; j_gene: TRBJ2-3; d_gene: .; abundance: .; CDR3aa: CSYHTDTQYF; CDR3nt: TGCAGTTACCATACAGATACGCAGTATTTT
v_gene: TRBV25-1; j_gene: TRBJ2-2; d_gene: .; abundance: .; CDR3aa: CASSPNIRRINTGELFF; CDR3nt: TGTGCCAGCAGTCCTAACATAAGGCGGATAAACACCGGGGAGCTGTTTTTT
v_gene: TRBV28; j_gene: TRBJ1-5; d_gene: .; abundance: .; CDR3aa: CASSLRGRGTNQPQHF; CDR3nt: TGTGCCAGCAGTTTGCGGGGAAGGGGTACAAATCAGCCCCAGCATTTT
v_gene: TRBV2; j_gene: TRBJ2-1; d_gene: TRBD2; abundance: .; CDR3aa: CASSELGLANNEQFF; CDR3nt: TGTGCCAGCAGTGAATTGGGACTAGCTAACAATGAGCAGTTCTTC
v_gene: TRBV6-4; j_gene: TRBJ2-7; d_gene: .; abundance: .; CDR3aa: CASRRGPGGLVAAYEQYF; CDR3nt: TGTGCCAGCAGGCGGGGTCCAGGGGGACTAGTGGCCGCCTACGAGCAGTACTTC
v_gene: TRBV4-1; j_gene: TRBJ2-3; d_gene: .; abundance: .; CDR3aa: CASSQASTDTQYF; CDR3nt: TGCGCCAGCAGCCAAGCTAGCACAGATACGCAGTATTTT
v_gene: TRBV30; j_gene: TRBJ2-2; d_gene: .; abundance: .; CDR3aa: CAWSTANTGELFF; CDR3nt: TGTGCCTGGAGTACAGCGAACACCGGGGAGCTGTTTTTT
v_gene: TRBV27; j_gene: TRBJ2-1; d_gene: TRBD2; abundance: .; CDR3aa: CASTRLAGVANEQFF; CDR3nt: TGTGCCAGCACCCGATTAGCGGGAGTCGCCAATGAGCAGTTCTTC
v_gene: TRBV27; j_gene: TRBJ2-1; d_gene: .; abundance: .; CDR3aa: CASRIQTDNEQFF; CDR3nt: TGTGCCAGCCGTATCCAGACAGACAATGAGCAGTTCTTC
v_gene: TRBV6-1; j_gene: TRBJ2-7; d_gene: .; abundance: .; CDR3aa: CASARDYAYEQYF; CDR3nt: TGTGCCAGCGCCCGGGATTACGCCTACGAGCAGTACTTC
v_gene: TRBV30; j_gene: TRBJ2-7; d_gene: .; abundance: once; CDR3aa: CAWSSVAPYEQYF; CDR3nt: TGTGCCTGGAGTTCGGTAGCTCCCTACGAGCAGTACTTC
v_gene: TRBV28; j_gene: TRBJ1-1; d_gene: TRBD1; abundance: .; CDR3aa: CAIQGGWSEAFF; CDR3nt: TGTGCCATACAAGGGGGCTGGTCTGAAGCTTTCTTT
v_gene: TRBV19; j_gene: TRBJ2-3; d_gene: .; abundance: .; CDR3aa: CASMVGGGTDTQYF; CDR3nt: TGTGCCAGTATGGTGGGAGGCGGCACAGATACGCAGTATTTT
v_gene: TRBV6-5; j_gene: TRBJ1-1; d_gene: .; abundance: .; CDR3aa: CASSSGHLRSTEAFF; CDR3nt: TGTGCCAGCAGTTCGGGGCATCTTCGGAGCACTGAAGCTTTCTTT
v_gene: TRBV6-1; j_gene: TRBJ2-6; d_gene: .; abundance: few; CDR3aa: CASSVRGSGANVLTF; CDR3nt: TGTGCCAGCAGTGTCAGGGGCTCTGGGGCCAACGTCCTGACTTTC
v_gene: TRBV28; j_gene: TRBJ2-5; d_gene: .; abundance: .; CDR3aa: CASSLALGETQYF; CDR3nt: TGTGCCAGCAGTCTAGCCTTGGGGGAGACCCAGTACTTC